Listed below are T cell receptor beta chains from one sample, sequenced in a study of blood T cells in healthy people across ages. A single record per CDR3 protein comes from TCRdb applying MiXCR to the 5' RACE reads. Among roughly 700,000 distinct CDR3 sequences listed, around half were seen once. The sequenced sample consisted of blood. The receptors come from a woman aged 55-69 years in good health. Both conserved end residues are part of each CDR3. The order of the fields is J gene, V gene, D gene, clone size, CDR3 DNA, CDR3 protein. The D gene is left open where the match is weak. Not all rows give a size; the values are once, few, many and, for expanded clones, a class.

TRBJ1-5,TRBV11-2,NA,few,TGTGCCAGCAGCTCACGAGCGGATCAGCCCCAGCATTTT,CASSSRADQPQHF
TRBJ1-5,TRBV7-2,NA,NA,TGTGCCAGCACTACAAGAGGGACCAATCAGCCCCAGCATTTT,CASTTRGTNQPQHF
TRBJ2-4,TRBV4-1,TRBD2,NA,TGCGCCAGCAGCCCGCCGGCGGGGGGCTTAGCCAAAAACATTCAGTACTTC,CASSPPAGGLAKNIQYF
TRBJ2-4,TRBV5-6,TRBD2,once,TGTGCCAGCAGCTGGCGGGTACATCTAGCGGGAGGGCCGGGCGATGAGCAGTACTTC,CASSWRVHLAGGPGDEQYF
TRBJ1-4,TRBV6-2/TRBV6-3,NA,few,TGTGCCAGCCGGGACTTCCCTGAAAAACTGTTTTTT,CASRDFPEKLFF
TRBJ1-4,TRBV5-1,NA,once,TGCGCCAGCAGCTTGACCCCCGTAGACAGGCGGGGAAAACTGTTTTTT,CASSLTPVDRRGKLFF
TRBJ2-7,TRBV7-3,TRBD2,NA,TGTGCCAGCGCCCTTGGAGCGGGAAAGGGCGAGCAGTACTTC,CASALGAGKGEQYF
TRBJ2-1,TRBV7-2,TRBD1,many,TGTGCCAGCAGCCCAGACAGGGCTTACAATGAGCAGTTCTTC,CASSPDRAYNEQFF
TRBJ2-7,TRBV29-1,NA,NA,TGCAGCGTTGAAGACGTAACAGGGAGCAGGGAGCAGTACTTC,CSVEDVTGSREQYF
TRBJ2-3,TRBV20-1,TRBD2,many,TGCAGTGCTAGGAAATATACTAGCGGGACGACCCCACCGGCTGATACGCAGTATTTT,CSARKYTSGTTPPADTQYF
TRBJ2-7,TRBV10-3,NA,NA,TGTGCCATCAGTGGAGACACATCTTTAACCTACGAGCAGTACTTC,CAISGDTSLTYEQYF
TRBJ2-7,TRBV3-1,NA,few,TGTGCCAGCAGCCACCGGGGGACCGGCTCCTACGAGCAGTACTTC,CASSHRGTGSYEQYF
TRBJ1-6,TRBV27,NA,NA,TGTGCCAGCAGTTTTAGGGCAGCTCGATATAATTCACCCCTCCACTTT,CASSFRAARYNSPLHF
TRBJ2-1,TRBV14,NA,NA,TGTGCCAGCAGCATTACACCCGGTGGTAGCGATGAGCAGTTCTTC,CASSITPGGSDEQFF